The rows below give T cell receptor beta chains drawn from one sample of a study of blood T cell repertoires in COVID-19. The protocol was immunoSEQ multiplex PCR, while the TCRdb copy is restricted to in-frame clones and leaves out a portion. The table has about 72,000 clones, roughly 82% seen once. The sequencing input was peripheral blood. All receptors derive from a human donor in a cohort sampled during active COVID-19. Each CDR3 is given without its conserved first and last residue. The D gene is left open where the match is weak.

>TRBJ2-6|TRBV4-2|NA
ASSQVSGLSSSGANVLT
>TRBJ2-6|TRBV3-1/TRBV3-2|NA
ASSRGGIDVLT
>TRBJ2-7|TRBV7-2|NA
ASSLEHRYYEQY
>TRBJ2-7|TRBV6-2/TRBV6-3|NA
ASSRPTVYEQY
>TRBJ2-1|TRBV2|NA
ASSDRDMGFNEQF
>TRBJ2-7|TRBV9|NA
ASSVGTGTPYEQY
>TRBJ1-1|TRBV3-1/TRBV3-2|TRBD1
ASSLQGLSTEAF
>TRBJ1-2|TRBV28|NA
ASSSPSGTRNYGYT
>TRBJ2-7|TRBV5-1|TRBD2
ASSRTSGELYYEQY
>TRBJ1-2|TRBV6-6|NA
ASREYSGLSYGYT
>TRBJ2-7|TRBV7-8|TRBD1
ASSLRGQGRSDSYEQY
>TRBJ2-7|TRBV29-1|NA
SVARPSSYEQY
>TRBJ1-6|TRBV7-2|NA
ASSSSDSPLH
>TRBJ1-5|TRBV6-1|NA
ASSEIEVHSNQPQH
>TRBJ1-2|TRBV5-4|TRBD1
ASSFGTGTDGYT
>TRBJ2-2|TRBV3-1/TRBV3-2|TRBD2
ASSQGSGGWTGELF
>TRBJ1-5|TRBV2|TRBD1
ASRGTGGIQPQH
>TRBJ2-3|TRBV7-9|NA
ASSLAQRQKY
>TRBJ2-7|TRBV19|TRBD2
ASSIWSGGEQY
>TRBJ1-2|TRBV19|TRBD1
ATQGRSRGGYGYT
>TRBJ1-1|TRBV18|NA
ASSPNRKDPEAF
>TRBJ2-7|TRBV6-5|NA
ASSPTPDSSYEQY
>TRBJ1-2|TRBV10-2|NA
ASSEGQGYGYT
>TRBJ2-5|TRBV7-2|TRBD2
ASRPASGGAVQETQY
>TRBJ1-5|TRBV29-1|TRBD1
SVELGQAWQANQPQH
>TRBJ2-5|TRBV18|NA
ASSKARQETQY
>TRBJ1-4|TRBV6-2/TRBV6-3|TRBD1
ASSSGQANEKLF
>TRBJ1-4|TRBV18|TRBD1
ASSEGQGQLF
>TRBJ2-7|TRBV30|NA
AWSRRRISYEQY
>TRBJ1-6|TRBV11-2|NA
ASSSVNSPLH
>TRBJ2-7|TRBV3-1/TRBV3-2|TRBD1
ASNPGTGIYEQY
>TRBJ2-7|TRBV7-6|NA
ASSSQAGASYEQY
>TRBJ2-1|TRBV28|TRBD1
AGSSSGTGRFNEQF
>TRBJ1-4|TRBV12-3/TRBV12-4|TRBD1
ASRRDRAEKLF
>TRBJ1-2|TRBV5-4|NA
ASSLTGSYGYT